The present TCR beta chain was sequenced within a study of blood T cell repertoires in COVID-19. Study overall: Specimens from acute and convalescent COVID-19 originated in the United States, Italy and Spain. PBMCs, B-cell-depleted T cells, or T cells were the source of the cDNA or gDNA that made up the material.

Seattle researchers signed up patients amid active infection and tracked them longitudinally. The V segment lost 7 bases and the J segment 3 bases; nucleotides outside the gene matches: 19. The CDR3 loop spans 18 amino acids. Looked up from germline, CDR1 is SGHTA and CDR2 is FQGNSA. Generated by immunoSEQ multiplex PCR, the TCRdb table keeps only in-frame clones and is missing some. The table has about 440,000 clones, around 89% seen once. The sample was peripheral blood. This chain connects TRBV7-2 to TRBJ1-1; 8 bases map to TRBD1. This sequence was found in a woman in her 50s with COVID-19, enrolled during active disease. As DNA, the CDR3 is TGTGCCAGCAACACGGACAGGGCAATTTCCATGGGGTACACTGAAGCTTTCTTT. Its translation is CASNTDRAISMGYTEAFF.